This T cell receptor beta chain emerged from a study of graft-versus-host responses after intestinal transplantation (dated by TCRdb to the early 2020s). Study-level background: The transplants that recipients got were multivisceral, liver-intestinal, or isolated intestinal. A cohort of under 30 intestinal transplant recipients, including one retransplant, was enrolled, and a few patients lacking pretransplant specimens were excluded. A peak of at least 4% donor T cells among recipient peripheral blood mononuclear cells was the definition used for donor T cell macrochimerism. Alloreactive clones were identified by sequencing pre-transplant mixed lymphocyte reaction products and comparing these products with unstimulated pre-transplant donor and recipient T cells. Graft-versus-host and host-versus-graft alloreactive T cell clones were tracked in the graft, circulation and bone marrow after intestinal transplantation using bulk TCR-beta CDR3 sequencing. Rather than being sequenced by the commercial service, samples from a few later patients were sequenced in-house on an Illumina MiSeq and processed with MiXCR. Every recipient was given anti-thymocyte globulin induction, followed by roughly 3 years of maintenance tacrolimus and steroids. The paper's findings and limits, for the study overall: The relatively low number and heterogeneity of intestinal transplant patients limited the conclusions. In the allografts of patients with donor T cell macrochimerism, GvH to HvG T cell clonal ratios were high. GvH clones were found in recipient bone marrow, and some of the GvH clones appeared earlier in ileal mucosa or blood, which is consistent with an intestinal mucosal origin. Early after transplant, peak levels of circulating GvH clones were found to be associated with declines in HvG clones.

Concerning this clone: The target of this receptor is not known. The record has no base qualities; no much larger clone is one base away.

The library was built by means of the immunoSEQ multiplex PCR assay. Adaptive Biotechnologies carried out high-throughput TCR-beta CDR3 sequencing of genomic DNA for most patients. Regarding the original processing steps: TCR sequencing data were retrieved from Adaptive's ImmunoSEQ software for some 17 patients, whereas a few other patients were processed with MiXCR and VDJtools. CDR3 nucleotide sequences shared between donor and recipient were removed because their origin could not be assigned. To count as alloreactive, a clone needed at least 2-fold expansion over unstimulated cells and a minimum CFSE-low frequency of 0.002% (template counts) or 0.001% (read counts). Mappable clones were those detected in sequenced pre-transplant spleen, lymph node, or MLR CFSE-low populations of the donor or recipient. Cumulative frequency of alloreactive clones was calculated as a percentage of all sequences weighted by copy number. TCRdb mirrors the immuneACCESS table, restricted to in-frame sequences. Some clones are absent from its copies; in checked studies, under half trace to an unresolved V gene, and the reason for the others is unknown. The DNA was the basis for D and trimming; V, J and clone size are from that table. The sample table contains roughly 15,000 clones; only one count was recorded for 60% to 80% of them. The ten largest clonotypes hold roughly 8.2% of the sample.

Dithiothreitol, EDTA incubations and collagenase D digestion were used to isolate intraepithelial and lamina propria lymphocytes from graft specimens. Bulk TCR-beta sequencing was performed on serial intestinal graft biopsy specimens collected as late as 600 days after transplant. The germline V gene encodes CDR1 KGHSH and CDR2 LQKENI. The junction shows trimming of 2 bases on V and 7 bases on J, plus 5 bases between the germline ends. The CDR3, from cysteine to phenylalanine, totals 11 residues. This entry keeps only the CDR3 DNA: 33 bases, framed from base 1. The chain employs TRBV18 and TRBJ1-1; the D gene assignment is ambiguous. This receptor was obtained from a human patient who received an intestinal transplant, so some T cells may come from the graft donor. Sequencing used ileum tissue, obtained approximately 61 weeks after intestinal transplant. The CDR3 has the sequence CASSPELEAFF. The DNA is as follows: TGTGCCAGCTCACCAGAACTTGAAGCTTTCTTT. With the portions outside the CDR3 filled from the reference TRBV18 and TRBJ1-1 genes, the complete variable region becomes NAGVMQNPRHLVRRRGQEARLRCSPMKGHSHVYWYRQLPEEGLKFMVYLQKENIIDESGMPKERFSAEFPKEGPSILRIQQVVRGDSAAYFCASSPELEAFFGQGTRLTVV.